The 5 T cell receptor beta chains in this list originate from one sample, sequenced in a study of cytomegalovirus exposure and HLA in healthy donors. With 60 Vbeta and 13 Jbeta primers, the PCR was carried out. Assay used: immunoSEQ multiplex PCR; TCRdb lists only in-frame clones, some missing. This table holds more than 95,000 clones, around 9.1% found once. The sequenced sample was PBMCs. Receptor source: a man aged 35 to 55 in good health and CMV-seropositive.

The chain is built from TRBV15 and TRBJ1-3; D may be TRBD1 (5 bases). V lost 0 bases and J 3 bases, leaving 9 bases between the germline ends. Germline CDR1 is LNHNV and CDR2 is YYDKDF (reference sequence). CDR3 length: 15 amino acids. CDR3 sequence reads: CATSRDLGDGNTIYF. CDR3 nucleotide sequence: TGTGCCACCAGCAGAGATCTAGGGGATGGAAACACCATATATTTT.

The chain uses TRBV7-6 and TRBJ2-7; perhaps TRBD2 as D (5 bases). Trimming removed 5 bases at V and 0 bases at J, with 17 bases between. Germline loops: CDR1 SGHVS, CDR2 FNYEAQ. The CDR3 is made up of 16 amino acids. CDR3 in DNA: TGTGCCAGCAGCCCTCCCAACGGGGAAAGCTCCTACGAGCAGTACTTC. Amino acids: CASSPPNGESSYEQYF. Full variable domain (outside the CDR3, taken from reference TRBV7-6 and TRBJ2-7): GAGVSQSPRYKVTKRGQDVALRCDPISGHVSLYWYRQALGQGPEFLTYFNYEAQQDKSGLPNDRFSAERPEGSISTLTIQRTEQRDSAMYRCASSPPNGESSYEQYFGPGTRLTVT.

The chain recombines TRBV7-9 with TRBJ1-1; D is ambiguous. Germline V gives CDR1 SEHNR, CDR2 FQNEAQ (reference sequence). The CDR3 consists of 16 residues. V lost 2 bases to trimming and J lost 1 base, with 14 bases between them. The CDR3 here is CASSLSFRGQNTEAFF. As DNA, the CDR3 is TGTGCCAGCAGCTTAAGTTTCCGAGGTCAGAACACTGAAGCTTTCTTT.

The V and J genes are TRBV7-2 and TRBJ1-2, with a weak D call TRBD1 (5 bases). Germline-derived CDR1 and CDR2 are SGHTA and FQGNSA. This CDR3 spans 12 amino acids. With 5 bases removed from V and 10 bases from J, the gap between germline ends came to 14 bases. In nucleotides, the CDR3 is TGTGCCAGCAGCACGACCGGGACTCTCTACACCTTC. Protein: CASSTTGTLYTF.

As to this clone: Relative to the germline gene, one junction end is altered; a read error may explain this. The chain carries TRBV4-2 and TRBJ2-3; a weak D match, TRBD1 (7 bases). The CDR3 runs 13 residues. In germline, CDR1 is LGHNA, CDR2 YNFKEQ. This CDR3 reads CASSQFRGDTKYF. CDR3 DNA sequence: TGTGCCAGCAGCCAGTTCAGGGGGGATACGAAGTATTTT.